The T cell receptor beta chain described here comes from a study of cytomegalovirus exposure and HLA in healthy donors (dated by TCRdb to 2015 to 2018). The study in broad terms: According to a later analysis, the approximately 120 validation repertoires were produced on the same platform as the 700 or so repertoires of the first cohort. The study aimed to test whether signatures of past pathogen exposure could be identified by cataloging public T cell receptors. A separate validation cohort of about 110 different subjects was used in addition to the 666-subject first cohort. The study combined high-throughput TCR immunosequencing, statistical association of individual TCRs with disease status, and machine learning to predict cytomegalovirus infection status. The investigation overall reported the following: The validation cohort had no HLA typing available for a later analysis, so co-occurrence within that cohort was assessed over all 120 or so repertoires. A few of the identified cytomegalovirus-associated TCR beta chains were confirmed in vitro to be specific for cytomegalovirus antigens. The study gave a list of about 150 TCR beta chains associated with cytomegalovirus. According to the authors, the approach could potentially be generalized to other disease states and immunological phenotypes. Subsequent analysis determined that TCRs grouped into clusters in the first cohort also showed a tendency toward co-occurrence across the 120 or so validation repertoires, and about 94% of cluster scores exceeded 0. In both the original and validation cohorts, the classifier was reported to diagnose cytomegalovirus status with high specificity and sensitivity. Most TCR sequences were seen in very few donors, while some public TCRs were found in many individuals.

Donors formed part of the validation cohort, which comprised over a hundred subjects and was distinct from the first cohort of 690 or so subjects. A remark on this clone: Its specific antigen is unknown. Base qualities were left out, and no much larger clone turns up one base away.

The germline V gene provides CDR1 SGHTA and CDR2 FQGNSA. The CDR3 measures 15 amino acids from cysteine to phenylalanine. Solely the CDR3 DNA is kept, with 45 bases framed from the first base. Deletion took 4 bases off V and 5 bases off J, with a span of 15 bases between the germline ends. Library creation used the immunoSEQ multiplex PCR assay. Turning to the authors' computational methods: A statistical classification framework was built for diagnosing cytomegalovirus status from the catalog of TCR beta chain sequences. In TCRdb, the immuneACCESS table is reduced to in-frame sequences with V and J assigned. These tables do not hold every clone; where another copy was compared, an unresolved V gene accounts for under half, and the others remain unexplained. Clone size and V and J calls were adopted from that table, with D and trimming inferred from the DNA. The sample has some 170,000 clones on record, just under 85% of them singletons. The ten top clones hold about 2.1% of the sample.

The V and J genes are TRBV7-2 and TRBJ2-1; a tentative D match to TRBD2 spans 5 bases. This receptor was obtained from a man aged 25 to 45 in good health and CMV-seropositive. The specimen was PBMCs. The bases read TGTGCCAGCAGCTCCAGTGGAAGAGGGAACAATGAGCAGTTCTTC. This yields the protein CASSSSGRGNNEQFF.